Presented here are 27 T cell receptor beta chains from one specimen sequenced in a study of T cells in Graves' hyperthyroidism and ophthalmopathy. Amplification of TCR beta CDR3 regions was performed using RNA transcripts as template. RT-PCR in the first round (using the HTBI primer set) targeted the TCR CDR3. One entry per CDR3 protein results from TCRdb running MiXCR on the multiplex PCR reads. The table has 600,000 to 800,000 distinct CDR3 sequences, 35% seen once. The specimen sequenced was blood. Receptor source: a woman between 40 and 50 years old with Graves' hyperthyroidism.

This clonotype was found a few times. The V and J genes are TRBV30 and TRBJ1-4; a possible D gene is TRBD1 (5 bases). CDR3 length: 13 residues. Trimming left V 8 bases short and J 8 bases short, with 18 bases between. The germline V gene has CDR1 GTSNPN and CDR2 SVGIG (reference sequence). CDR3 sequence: CAGQLRGREKLFF. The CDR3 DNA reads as TGTGCCGGTCAGCTCCGGGGACGCGAAAAACTGTTTTTT.

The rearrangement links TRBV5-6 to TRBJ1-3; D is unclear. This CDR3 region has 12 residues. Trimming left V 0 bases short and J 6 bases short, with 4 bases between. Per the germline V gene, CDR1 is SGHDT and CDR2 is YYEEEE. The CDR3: CASSLVENTIYF. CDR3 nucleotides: TGTGCCAGCAGCTTGGTCGAAAACACCATATATTTT.

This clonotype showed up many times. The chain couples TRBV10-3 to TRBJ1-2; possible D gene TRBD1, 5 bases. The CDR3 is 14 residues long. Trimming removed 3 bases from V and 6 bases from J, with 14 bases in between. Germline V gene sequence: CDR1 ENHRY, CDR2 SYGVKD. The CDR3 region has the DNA TGTGCCATCAGTGACCCCGCGAGAGGGGATGGCTACACCTTC. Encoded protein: CAISDPARGDGYTF.

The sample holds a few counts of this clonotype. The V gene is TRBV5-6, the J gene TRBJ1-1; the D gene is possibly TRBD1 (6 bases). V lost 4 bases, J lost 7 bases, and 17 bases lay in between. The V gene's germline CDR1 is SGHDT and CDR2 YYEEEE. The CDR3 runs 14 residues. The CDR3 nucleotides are TGTGCCAGCAGCGCCATAACAGGGACTGGTGAAGCTTTCTTT. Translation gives CASSAITGTGEAFF.

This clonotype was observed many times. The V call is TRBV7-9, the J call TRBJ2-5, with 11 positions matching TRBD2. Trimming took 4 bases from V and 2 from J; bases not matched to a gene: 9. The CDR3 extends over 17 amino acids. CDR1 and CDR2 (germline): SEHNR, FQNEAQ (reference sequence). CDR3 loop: CASSSTTSGGRQETQYF. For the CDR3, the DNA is TGTGCCAGCAGCTCAACCACTAGCGGGGGAAGACAAGAGACCCAGTACTTC. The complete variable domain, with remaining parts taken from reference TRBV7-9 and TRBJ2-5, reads DTGVSQNPRHKITKRGQNVTFRCDPISEHNRLYWYRQTLGQGPEFLTYFQNEAQLEKSRLLSDRFSAERPKGSFSTLEIQRTEQGDSAMYLCASSSTTSGGRQETQYFGPGTRLLVL.

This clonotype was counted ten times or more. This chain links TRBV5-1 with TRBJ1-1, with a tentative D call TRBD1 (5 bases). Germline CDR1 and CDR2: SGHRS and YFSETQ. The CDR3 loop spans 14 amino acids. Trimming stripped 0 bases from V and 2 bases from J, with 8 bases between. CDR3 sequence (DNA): TGCGCCAGCAGCTTGGGACAGATAAACACTGAAGCTTTCTTT. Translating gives CASSLGQINTEAFF.

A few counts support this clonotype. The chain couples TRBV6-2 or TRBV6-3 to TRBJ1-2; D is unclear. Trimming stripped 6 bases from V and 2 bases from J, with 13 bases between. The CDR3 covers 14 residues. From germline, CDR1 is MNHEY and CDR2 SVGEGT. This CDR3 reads CASSRPTENYGYTF. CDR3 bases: TGTGCCAGCAGCCGGCCCACAGAGAACTATGGCTACACCTTC.

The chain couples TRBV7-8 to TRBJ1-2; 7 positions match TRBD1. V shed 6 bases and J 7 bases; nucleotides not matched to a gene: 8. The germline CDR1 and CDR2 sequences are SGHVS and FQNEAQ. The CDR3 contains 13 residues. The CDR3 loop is CASRPGQTGGYTF. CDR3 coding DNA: TGTGCCAGCAGGCCGGGACAGACCGGTGGCTACACCTTC.

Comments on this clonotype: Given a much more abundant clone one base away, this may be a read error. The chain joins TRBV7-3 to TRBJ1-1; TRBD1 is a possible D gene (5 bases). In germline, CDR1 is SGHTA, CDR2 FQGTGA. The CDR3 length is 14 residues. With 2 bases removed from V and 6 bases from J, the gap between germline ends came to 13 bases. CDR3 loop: CASSLDSVNAEAFF. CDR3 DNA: TGTGCCAGCAGCTTAGACAGCGTCAACGCTGAAGCTTTCTTT.

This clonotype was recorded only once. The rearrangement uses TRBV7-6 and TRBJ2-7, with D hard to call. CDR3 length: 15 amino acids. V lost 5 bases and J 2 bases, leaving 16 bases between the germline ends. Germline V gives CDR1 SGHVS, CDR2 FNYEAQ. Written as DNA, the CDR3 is TGTGCCAGCAGCCCCTCCCGGACCGGCCCCTACGAGCAGTACTTC. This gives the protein CASSPSRTGPYEQYF.

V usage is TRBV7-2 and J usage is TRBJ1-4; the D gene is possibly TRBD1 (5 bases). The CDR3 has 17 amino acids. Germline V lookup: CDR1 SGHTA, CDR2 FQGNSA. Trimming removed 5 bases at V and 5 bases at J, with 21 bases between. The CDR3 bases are TGTGCCAGCAGCCCTTACCCCTTAGACAGAACAAATGAAAAACTGTTTTTT. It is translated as CASSPYPLDRTNEKLFF.

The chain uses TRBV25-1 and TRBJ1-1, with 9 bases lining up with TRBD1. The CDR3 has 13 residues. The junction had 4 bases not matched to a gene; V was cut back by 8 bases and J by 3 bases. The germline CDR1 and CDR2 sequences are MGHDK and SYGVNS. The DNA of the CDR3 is TGTGCCAGCGGGGACAGGGATGACACTGAAGCTTTCTTT. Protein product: CASGDRDDTEAFF.

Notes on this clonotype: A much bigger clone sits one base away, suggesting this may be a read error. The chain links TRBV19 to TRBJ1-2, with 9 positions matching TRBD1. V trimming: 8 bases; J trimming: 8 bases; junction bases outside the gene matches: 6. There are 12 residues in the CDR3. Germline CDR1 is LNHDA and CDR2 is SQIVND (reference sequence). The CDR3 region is CASGGTGRGYTF. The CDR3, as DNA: TGTGCCAGTGGCGGGACAGGGCGGGGCTACACCTTC.

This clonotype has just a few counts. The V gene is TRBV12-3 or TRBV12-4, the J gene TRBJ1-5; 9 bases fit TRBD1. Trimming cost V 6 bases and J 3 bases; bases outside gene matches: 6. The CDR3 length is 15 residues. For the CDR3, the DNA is TGTGCCAGCAGCTCGGACAGGGGCCCCAATCAGCCCCAGCATTTT. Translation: CASSSDRGPNQPQHF.

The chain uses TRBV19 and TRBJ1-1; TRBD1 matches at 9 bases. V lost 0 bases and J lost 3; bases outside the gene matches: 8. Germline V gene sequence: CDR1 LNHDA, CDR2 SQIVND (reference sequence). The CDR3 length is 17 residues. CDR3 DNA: TGTGCCAGTAGTATAGATAACCCCAGGACAGGGGACACTGAAGCTTTCTTT. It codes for CASSIDNPRTGDTEAFF.

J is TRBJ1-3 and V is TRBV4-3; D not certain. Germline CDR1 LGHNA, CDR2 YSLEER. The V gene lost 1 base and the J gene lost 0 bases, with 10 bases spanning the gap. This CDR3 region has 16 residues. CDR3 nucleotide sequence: TGCGCCAGCAGCCAAGCCCTGGGAACCTCTGGAAACACCATATATTTT. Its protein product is CASSQALGTSGNTIYF.

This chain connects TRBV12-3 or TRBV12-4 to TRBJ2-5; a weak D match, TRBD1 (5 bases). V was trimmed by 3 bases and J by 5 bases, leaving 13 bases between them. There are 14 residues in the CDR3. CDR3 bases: TGTGCCAGCAGTTTGGGGCACTCCAAGGAGACCCAGTACTTC. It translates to CASSLGHSKETQYF.

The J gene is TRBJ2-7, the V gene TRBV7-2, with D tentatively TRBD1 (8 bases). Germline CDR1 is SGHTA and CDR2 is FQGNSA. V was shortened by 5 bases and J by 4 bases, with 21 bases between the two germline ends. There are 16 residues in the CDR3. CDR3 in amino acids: CASSLNGQGGPYEQYF. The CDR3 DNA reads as TGTGCCAGCAGCCTTAACGGACAGGGAGGGCCGTACGAGCAGTACTTC.

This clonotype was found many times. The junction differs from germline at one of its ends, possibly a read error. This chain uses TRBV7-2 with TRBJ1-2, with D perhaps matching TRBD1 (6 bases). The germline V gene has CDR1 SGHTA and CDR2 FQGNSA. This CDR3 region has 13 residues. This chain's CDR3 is CVSVNTGNYGYTF. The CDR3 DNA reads TGTGTCAGCGTAAATACAGGGAACTATGGCTACACCTTC. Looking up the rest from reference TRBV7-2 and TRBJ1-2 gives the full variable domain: GAGVSQSPSNKVTEKGKDVELRCDPISGHTALYWYRQSLGQGLEFLIYFQGNSAPDKSGLPSDRFSAERTGGSVSTLTIQRTQQEDSAVYLCVSVNTGNYGYTFGSGTRLTVV.

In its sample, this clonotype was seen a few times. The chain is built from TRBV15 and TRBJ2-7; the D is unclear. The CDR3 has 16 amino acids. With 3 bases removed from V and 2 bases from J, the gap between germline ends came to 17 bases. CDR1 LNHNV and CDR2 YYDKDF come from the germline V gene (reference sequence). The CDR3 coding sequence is TGTGCCACCAGCAGCTTGGATTCTACCGGTCCCTACGAGCAGTACTTC. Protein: CATSSLDSTGPYEQYF.

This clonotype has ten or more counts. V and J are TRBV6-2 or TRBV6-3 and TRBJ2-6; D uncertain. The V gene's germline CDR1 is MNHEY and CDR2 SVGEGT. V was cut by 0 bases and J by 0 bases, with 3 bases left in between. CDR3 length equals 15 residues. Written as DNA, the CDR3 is TGTGCCAGCAGTTACTCCCCCTCTGGGGCCAACGTCCTGACTTTC. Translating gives CASSYSPSGANVLTF.

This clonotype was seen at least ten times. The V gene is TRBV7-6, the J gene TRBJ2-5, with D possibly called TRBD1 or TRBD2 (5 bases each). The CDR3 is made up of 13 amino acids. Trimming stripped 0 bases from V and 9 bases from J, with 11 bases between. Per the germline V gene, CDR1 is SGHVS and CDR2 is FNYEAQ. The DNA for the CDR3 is TGTGCCAGCAGCTTAGCCTCCCCGGGGCCCCAGTACTTC. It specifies CASSLASPGPQYF.

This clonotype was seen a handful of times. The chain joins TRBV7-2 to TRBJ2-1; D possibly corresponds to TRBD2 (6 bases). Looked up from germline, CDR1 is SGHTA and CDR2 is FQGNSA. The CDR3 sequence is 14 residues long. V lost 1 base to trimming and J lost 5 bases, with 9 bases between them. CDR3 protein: CASSLGGANNEQFF. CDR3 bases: TGTGCCAGCAGCTTAGGCGGGGCGAACAATGAGCAGTTCTTC.

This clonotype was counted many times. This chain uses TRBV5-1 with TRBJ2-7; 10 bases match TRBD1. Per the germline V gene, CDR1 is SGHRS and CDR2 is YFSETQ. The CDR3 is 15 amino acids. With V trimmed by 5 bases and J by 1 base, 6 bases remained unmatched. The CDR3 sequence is CASRTGQGFSYEQYF. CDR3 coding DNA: TGCGCCAGCAGAACGGGACAGGGGTTTTCCTACGAGCAGTACTTC.

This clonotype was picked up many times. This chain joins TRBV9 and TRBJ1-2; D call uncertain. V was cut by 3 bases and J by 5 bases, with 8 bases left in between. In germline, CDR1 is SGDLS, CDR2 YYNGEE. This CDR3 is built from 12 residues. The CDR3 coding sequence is TGTGCCAGCAGCGGTGTACCTTATGGCTACACCTTC. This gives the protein CASSGVPYGYTF.

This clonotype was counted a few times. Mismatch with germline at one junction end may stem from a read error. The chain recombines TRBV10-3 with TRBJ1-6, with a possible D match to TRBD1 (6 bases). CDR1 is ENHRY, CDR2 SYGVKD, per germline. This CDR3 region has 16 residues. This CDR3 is CASSLLGQGTDSPLHF. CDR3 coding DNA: TGTGCCAGCAGTTTACTGGGGCAGGGGACCGATTCACCCCTCCACTTT.

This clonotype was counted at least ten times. CDR3 loop: CASSMSLAGIYEQYF. CDR3 DNA sequence: TGTGCCAGTAGTATGTCACTAGCGGGGATCTACGAGCAGTACTTC. The rearrangement uses TRBV19 and TRBJ2-7; 10 nucleotides match TRBD2. The CDR3 length is 15 residues. Trimming took 3 bases from V and 3 from J; bases not matched to a gene: 5. From germline, CDR1 is LNHDA and CDR2 SQIVND (reference sequence).